These 8 T cell receptor beta chains came from one sample sequenced in a study of blood T cell repertoires in COVID-19. The repertoire was sequenced with immunoSEQ multiplex PCR; TCRdb's copy has only in-frame clones and lacks some. This table has some 100,000 clones, around 83% appearing once. Sequencing used peripheral blood. The receptors here all came from a woman older than 75 with active or convalescent COVID-19.

In its sample, this clone was seen a few times. This same CDR3 is encoded by further DNA sequences in the sample. This sequence joins TRBV11-2 and TRBJ2-7, with D perhaps TRBD1 (5 bases). This CDR3 region has 13 residues. The germline gives CDR1 SGHAT, CDR2 FQNNGV. The V end was cut by 1 base, the J end by 6 bases, with 10 bases between. DNA of the CDR3: TGTGCCAGCAGCTTAGGGCCTAGGGGCGAGCAGTACTTC. This gives the protein CASSLGPRGEQYF.

The V gene is TRBV7-2, the J gene TRBJ1-3, with D hard to call. V was clipped by 5 bases and J by 0 bases, with 11 bases between them. This CDR3 has 15 amino acids. From germline, CDR1 is SGHTA and CDR2 FQGNSA. The CDR3, as DNA: TGTGCCAGCAGCATAACAGTCCTCTCTGGAAACACCATATATTTT. Translating it yields CASSITVLSGNTIYF.

V is TRBV5-1 and J is TRBJ1-2; weak D call: TRBD1 (5 bases). The V gene's germline CDR1 is SGHRS and CDR2 YFSETQ. Trimming shortened V by 3 bases and J by 3 bases, and 21 bases separated the two germline ends. The CDR3 totals 17 residues. The CDR3 sequence: CASSSQERSGLDYGYTF. The CDR3 bases are TGCGCCAGCAGCTCACAGGAAAGAAGTGGATTAGACTATGGCTACACCTTC.

The V gene is TRBV4-1, the J gene TRBJ2-1; 14 positions agree with TRBD2. CDR1 MGHRA and CDR2 YSYEKL come from the germline V gene. This CDR3 is 18 amino acids long. The V and J ends lost 3 bases and 3 bases, in that order; junction bases with no gene match: 7. This CDR3 reads CASSHPSGLAGVYNEQFF. For the CDR3, the DNA is TGCGCCAGCAGCCATCCCTCGGGACTAGCGGGAGTCTACAATGAGCAGTTCTTC.

The genes are TRBV20-1 and TRBJ1-2; D remains ambiguous. Germline V gene data show CDR1 as DFQATT and CDR2 as SNEGSKA (reference sequence). The V end lost 3 bases, the J end lost 5 bases, and 7 bases lay between the germline ends. The CDR3 loop spans 11 amino acids. CDR3 residues: CSASSVYGYTF. In DNA, the CDR3 is TGCAGTGCTAGTTCCGTTTATGGCTACACCTTC.

Worth noting for this clone: Other DNA sequences in this specimen translate into the identical CDR3. The chain carries TRBV6-1 and TRBJ1-4, with no clear D. V lost 3 bases to trimming and J lost 14 bases, with 10 bases between them. Germline assignment: CDR1 MNHNS and CDR2 SASEGT. The CDR3 loop spans 11 amino acids. CDR3 nucleotides: TGTGCCAGCAGTGAGGAGAAGAAGCTGTTTTTT. Translating gives CASSEEKKLFF.

The chain has TRBV4-1 and TRBJ1-6; TRBD1 agrees at 7 bases. With V trimmed by 1 base and J by 8 bases, 11 bases remained unmatched. The CDR3 sequence is 17 residues long. The germline CDR1 and CDR2 sequences are MGHRA and YSYEKL. CDR3: CASSQVGQLRGDSPLHF. The CDR3 nucleotides read TGCGCCAGCAGCCAAGTGGGACAGCTACGAGGAGATTCACCCCTCCACTTT.

The chain has TRBV7-9 and TRBJ2-1; 9 nucleotides align to TRBD2. The CDR3 runs 15 residues. After removal of 6 bases from V and 5 bases from J, the junction contained 8 bases not matched to a gene. From germline, CDR1 is SEHNR and CDR2 FQNEAQ (reference sequence). The CDR3 DNA reads TGTGCCAGCAGACTAAGCGGGAGGCGGGACAATGAGCAGTTCTTC. It encodes CASRLSGRRDNEQFF.